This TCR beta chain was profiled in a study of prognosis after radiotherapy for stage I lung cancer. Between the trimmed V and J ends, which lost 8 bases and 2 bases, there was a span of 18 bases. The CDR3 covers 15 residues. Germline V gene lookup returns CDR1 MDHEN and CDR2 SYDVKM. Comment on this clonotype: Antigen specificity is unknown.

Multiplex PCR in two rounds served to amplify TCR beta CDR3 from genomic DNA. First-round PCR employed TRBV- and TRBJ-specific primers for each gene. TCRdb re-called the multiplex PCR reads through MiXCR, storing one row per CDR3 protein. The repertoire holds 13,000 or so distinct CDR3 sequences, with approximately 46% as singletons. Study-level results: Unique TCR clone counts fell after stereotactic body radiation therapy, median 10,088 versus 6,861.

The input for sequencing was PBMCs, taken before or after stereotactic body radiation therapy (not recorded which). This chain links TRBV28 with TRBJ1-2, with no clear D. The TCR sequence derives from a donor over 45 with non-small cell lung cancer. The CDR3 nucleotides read TGTGCCAGCTATATGTCGGGGTCGGTAAACTATGGCTACACCTTC. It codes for CASYMSGSVNYGYTF.